Detailed here is one T cell receptor beta chain. What antigen it recognizes has not been identified. One end of the junction varies from germline; a read error may be responsible. The sample comes from a study of tumor and adjacent non-tumor tissue in lung cancer (dated by TCRdb to between 2018 and 2020). For the study in its entirety: Of the cohort, some 12 patients had adenocarcinoma, 2 had squamous cell carcinoma and 1 had small cell lung cancer. Among the approximately 15 patients, ages ranged from roughly 31 to 85 years, roughly 10 were men and 5 were women, and disease was TNM stage I to III. In total, sequencing yielded over 95 million productive TCRbeta reads, which works out to an average of about 3.9 million reads per sample. Bulk TCRbeta repertoires were compared between lung tumor tissue and matched distant non-tumor lung tissue obtained from 15 or so lung cancer patients. For each patient, one tumor sample and one normal lung sample were taken, giving 25 to 30 paired specimens that underwent TCRbeta CDR3 sequencing.

RNA was extracted from bulk unsorted tissue and checked for quality with a NanoDrop ND-1000 and an Agilent 2100. Newly diagnosed lung cancer patients without prior chemotherapy who had been admitted for thoracic surgery in China between August and November 2014 were enrolled as donors. Anyone who had undergone radiotherapy or chemotherapy before, or who had another cancer at the same time, was left out of the study. Surgical tissue pieces of about 1-2.1 cm3 were preserved in RNAlater solution and were kept at -80 degrees C until use. The CDR3, cysteine through phenylalanine, is 13 amino acids long. CDR3 DNA is the only sequence kept; it has 39 bases, read in frame from the first base. Libraries were built with multiplex PCR. Sequencing took place on an Illumina HiSeq 2500. Following protocols modified from ARM-PCR, the researchers constructed TCRbeta libraries through three rounds of nested PCR with primers (Table S4). PCR products of 200-500 bp were gel-excised and purified with the QIAquick gel extraction kit before sequencing. As for the original processing: Reads were cleaned using Trimmomatic, were merged into complete CDR3 sequences using FLASH, and were assigned to V(D)J germline segments using MiTCR. Clonal diversity was computed as the inverse Simpson's index with VDJtools. Productive reads were defined as in-frame sequences without a premature stop codon. The public reads were quality trimmed at Q25 with fastp and then assembled into clones with MiXCR by TCRdb, keeping productive beta chains. Each CDR3 protein gets just one entry, which takes the most common genes and DNA from the rows behind it. TCRdb's processing, not the authors' own work, is the source of the V and J calls. Recorded for this sample are some 200,000 distinct CDR3 sequences; 71% of them occurred a single time. The leading ten clones occupy around 27% of the sample.

Results and caveats for the whole study, not just this receptor: Peripheral blood was not sequenced, so blood TCRbeta repertoires were not examined in the lung cancer patients of the study. Younger patients had significantly higher TCR diversity, and higher tumor TCR diversity was associated with shorter overall and disease-free survival. Tumor tissue showed significantly higher TCR diversity (inverse Simpson) than normal lung tissue, at 431.37 vs 166.20 (P = 0.0075, Mann-Whitney U test). The methods do not name the sequencing platform or mention unique molecular identifiers. A significantly larger cumulative share of the repertoire was made up by the top 100 clones in normal lung than in tumor tissue. Only about 15 patients were included in the cohort, and the need for larger samples and more detailed clinical data was noted by the authors.

This receptor was identified in a man in his sixties with non-small cell lung cancer. The sample consisted of lung tumor tissue. This sequence uses TRBV12-3 or TRBV12-4 and TRBJ1-2; 5 matching bases give a weak D call of TRBD1. The CDR3 region reads CVCSALRGGGYTF. At the DNA level, the sequence is TGTGTCTGCAGCGCCTTACGGGGGGGTGGCTATACCTTC.